These T cell receptor beta chains were read from a single sample in a study of shared clonotypes between healthy human individuals. TCRdb keeps only in-frame clones here, not all; method: immunoSEQ multiplex PCR. The sample lists about 490,000 clones, approximately 80% occurring once. Sequencing used PBMCs. All receptors derive from a woman aged 40 to 50 in good health. Some clones in this sample may be carry-over from other donors' samples. Each CDR3 is given without its conserved first and last residue. D genes are given only for firm matches.

>.|TRBV4-3
ASSQDPSLLTYEQY
>.|TRBV6-5
ASSYGTSWDEQF
>.|TRBV9
ASSVEYPSYNEQF
>.|TRBV27
ASSPQSRPDGELF
>TRBD2|TRBV30
AYSGNWGETQY
>.|TRBV27
ASSLFPGNSPLH
>.|TRBV18
ASSPSTSSRSNEQF
>TRBD1|TRBV18
ASSSQGPTNYGYT
>.|TRBV6-1
ASSARGPSYEQY
>TRBD1|TRBV9
ASSVGTGTYEQY
>TRBD2|TRBV6-7
ASSYSSPLAGVAGELF
>TRBD1|TRBV5-4
ASSLGTAYNSPLH
>TRBD1|TRBV5-1
ASSSTGNSYGYT
>TRBD2|TRBV5-1
ASSETSGSRETQY
>TRBD1|TRBV5-1
ASSPGEDRGIGTQY
>.|TRBV18
ASSRVQSSYEQY
>.|TRBV20-1
SALGDTEAF
>.|TRBV19
ASSTQGIGGFGYT
>.|TRBV21-1
ASSGRAWGTVLAYEQY
>TRBD2|TRBV27
ASSPRTSSTDTQY
>TRBD2|TRBV18
ASSSLSGAYNEQF
>.|TRBV29-1
SVARGGVNDEQF
>TRBD1|TRBV28
ASSLTGGSDEQF
>.|TRBV18
ASSDSTSASGNTIY
>TRBD2|TRBV4-1
ASSQERTSGPTDTQY
>.|TRBV7-9
ASSTDPTDTQY
>TRBD1|TRBV4-2
ASSQARQGLYEQY
>TRBD1|TRBV4-2
ASSQRTGPTYEQY
>.|TRBV7-9
ASSSHHRPDKIYEQY
>.|TRBV2
ASSEEGGGNTEAF
>TRBD1|TRBV5-1
ASSFSAPTGTLAYEQY
>.|TRBV7-9
ASSPRGGSGYNEQF
>.|TRBV19
ASSIGGSAHYNEQF
>.|TRBV30
AWSGAGGSTDTQY
>TRBD2|TRBV27
ASGRTGTRHYNEQF
>.|TRBV7-8
ASSLGRNTEAF
>TRBD1|TRBV10-1
ASSGTGTGPNNEQF
>.|TRBV2
ASVGGGGRTYNEQF
>.|TRBV15
ATSRGGATEAF
>.|TRBV16
ASSQSRQAPY
>TRBD2|TRBV2
ASSYSGPSGDPTGELF
>.|TRBV7-7
ASSLGDSSYNEQF
>.|TRBV29-1
SSTGLGETQY
>.|TRBV27
ASSSINRYNEQF
>TRBD1|TRBV18
ASSPRQGSYNEQF
>.|TRBV25-1
ASSDSGDEQF
>.|TRBV6-1
ASSEIGYEQY
>TRBD2|TRBV4-2
ASSTASGAGGAGELF
>.|TRBV18
ASSLSGSSYEQY